This TCR beta chain was sequenced during a study of monozygotic twins with inflammatory bowel disease. TCRdb re-called the 5' RACE reads and shows each CDR3 protein once, DNA omitted. Found here are fewer than 550,000 distinct CDR3 sequences; the top ten clones hold approximately 2.4%. The CDR3 has 15 amino acids. Germline CDR1 is SGHTA and CDR2 is FQGNSA. The chain is built from TRBV7-2 and TRBJ2-1; the D gene TCRdb calls, TRBD1, cannot be checked with no DNA. This sequence was found in a human donor with ulcerative colitis or Crohn's disease, or a healthy co-twin of an affected twin (not recorded which). Sample: blood. The CDR3 loop reads CASSIGGPSYNEQFF.